A selection of T cell receptor beta chains follows, all from one sample in a study of cytomegalovirus exposure and HLA in healthy donors. Here immunoSEQ multiplex PCR was the method, and the copy in TCRdb shows in-frame clones only, minus some. Its listing shows around 140,000 clones. The material sequenced was PBMCs. The receptors here all came from a man aged 18-30 years in good health and CMV-seronegative. The CDR3 runs from the conserved cysteine through the conserved F or W. D genes are given only for firm matches.

v_call,j_call,d_call,cdr3_nt,cdr3_aa
TRBV4-2,TRBJ2-3,NA,TGTGCCAGCAGCCAAGATCCAGGTGAAGAAGATACGCAGTATTTT,CASSQDPGEEDTQYF
TRBV28,TRBJ1-2,NA,TGTGCCAGCACCCAGATGGACAGTCTGAACTATGGCTACACCTTC,CASTQMDSLNYGYTF
TRBV6-5,TRBJ1-4,NA,TGTGCCAGCAGTTACTCCTGGACCCAGGGGGAAAAACTGTTTTTT,CASSYSWTQGEKLFF
TRBV10-3,TRBJ1-4,NA,TGTGCCATCAGTCCCGAGCAGGGCTTAGGCGAAAAACTGTTTTTT,CAISPEQGLGEKLFF
TRBV2,TRBJ2-5,TRBD2,TGTGCCAGCAGTGTAGGACTAGCGGGGGGGCCGGAGACCCAGTACTTC,CASSVGLAGGPETQYF
TRBV7-3,TRBJ1-1,TRBD1,TGTGCCAGCAGCTTCAACACTCCGGGACAGGGAGAAGCTTTCTTT,CASSFNTPGQGEAFF
TRBV2,TRBJ2-7,NA,TGTGCCAGCAGGGACTATTACTACGAGCAGTACTTC,CASRDYYYEQYF
TRBV7-9,TRBJ2-1,TRBD2,TGTGCCAGCAGCTTAGCGCGGGGGGGCTTCCACAATGAGCAGTTCTTC,CASSLARGGFHNEQFF
TRBV7-3,TRBJ2-2,TRBD1,TGTGCCAGCAGCTTCGGGACAGGGATGGCCGGGGAGCTGTTTTTT,CASSFGTGMAGELFF
TRBV6-5,TRBJ1-1,NA,TGTGCCAGCAGCCGTCTTAGTGAAGCTTTCTTT,CASSRLSEAFF
TRBV27,TRBJ1-3,NA,TGTGCCAGCAGTTTGGGGCCCTCTGGAAACACCATATATTTT,CASSLGPSGNTIYF
TRBV5-4,TRBJ2-1,TRBD2,TGTGCCAGCAGCTTGAGACGGGAGGTAACCTACAATGAGCAGTTCTTC,CASSLRREVTYNEQFF
TRBV27,TRBJ1-2,NA,TGTGCCAGCAGTTTTACAGCAAACTATGGCTACACCTTC,CASSFTANYGYTF
TRBV9,TRBJ2-1,NA,TGTGCCAGCAGCGTAGTGGCGGGGGCCAGTTACAATGAGCAGTTCTTC,CASSVVAGASYNEQFF
TRBV19,TRBJ1-5,NA,TGTGCCAGTAGTCTAGGGGTTGAGGGCAATCAGCCCCAGCATTTT,CASSLGVEGNQPQHF
TRBV6-5,TRBJ2-7,TRBD2,TGTGCCAGCAGTTGGGGGGGCTCCTACGAGCAGTACTTC,CASSWGGSYEQYF
TRBV29-1,TRBJ1-1,NA,TGCAACGGGCGGGGCGCTAACACTGAAGCTTTCTTT,CNGRGANTEAFF
TRBV28,TRBJ1-5,NA,TGTGCCAGCAGTTTCCCCGGCTCCGGGGGGCCCCAGCATTTT,CASSFPGSGGPQHF
TRBV7-2,TRBJ2-1,TRBD2,TGTGCCAGCAGCAGGGATAGCGGGGGGACTTCAAATGAGCAGTTCTTC,CASSRDSGGTSNEQFF
TRBV14,TRBJ2-1,TRBD2,TGTGCCAGCAGCCAAGATATGGGCGGGAGGCCCTACAATGAGCAGTTCTTC,CASSQDMGGRPYNEQFF
TRBV5-1,TRBJ1-1,NA,TGCGCCAGCAGGCGGGGCACCATGAACACTGAAGCTTTCTTT,CASRRGTMNTEAFF
TRBV5-1,TRBJ2-7,NA,TGCGCCAGCAGCATTCAAGGCGGAGGGCCCTACGAGCAGTACTTC,CASSIQGGGPYEQYF
TRBV7-2,TRBJ2-2,NA,TGTGCCGGAAAGATGGGGAGCACCGGGGAGCTGTTTTTT,CAGKMGSTGELFF
TRBV19,TRBJ2-1,TRBD2,TGTGCCAGTACCACGAGGGAGGGGAGGCTGAATGAGCAGTTCTTC,CASTTREGRLNEQFF
TRBV19,TRBJ2-3,NA,TGTGCCACCGAGAGGCAGGACAGCCTAGGAGTGGCGCAGTATTTT,CATERQDSLGVAQYF
TRBV4-1,TRBJ2-2,NA,TGCGCCAGCAGCCAAACCGGGACAACGAACACCGGGGAGCTGTTTTTT,CASSQTGTTNTGELFF
TRBV7-2,TRBJ1-5,NA,TGTGCCAGCAGCTTAGGCAGGGGCGGGAGTCAGCCCCAGCATTTT,CASSLGRGGSQPQHF
TRBV19,TRBJ1-1,NA,TGTGCCACCCACACCGGGCGGCAGCGAGGGTGGAGGAACACTGAAGCTTTCTTT,CATHTGRQRGWRNTEAFF
TRBV10-2,TRBJ2-1,TRBD2,TGCGCCAGCAGGGCGGGGCTAGCGGGCATCGGTGAGCAGTTCTTC,CASRAGLAGIGEQFF
TRBV5-1,TRBJ2-7,NA,TGCGCCAGCAGCTTGGATAACGAGCAGTACTTC,CASSLDNEQYF
TRBV11-3,TRBJ2-3,NA,TGTGCCAGCAGCTCCCGGGGTTGGGGAGATACGCAGTATTTT,CASSSRGWGDTQYF
TRBV27,TRBJ2-7,NA,TGTGCCAGCAGTCTTGCTCTAGCGCCAACCTACGAGCAGTACTTC,CASSLALAPTYEQYF
TRBV28,TRBJ2-7,TRBD1,TGTGCCAGCAGTGGGATAGACAGGGGGACGGGCGAGCAGTACTTC,CASSGIDRGTGEQYF
TRBV4-2,TRBJ1-1,NA,TGTGCCAGCAGCCAAGATCTTGCAGTCATGAACACTGAAGCTTTCTTT,CASSQDLAVMNTEAFF
TRBV7-2,TRBJ1-6,NA,TGTGCCAGCAGTAATATACCTACTAATTCACCCCTCCACTTT,CASSNIPTNSPLHF
TRBV18,TRBJ1-2,TRBD1,TGTGCCAGCTCCCCGGACAGGAGCTATGGCTACACCTTC,CASSPDRSYGYTF
TRBV5-4,TRBJ2-7,TRBD2,TGTGCCAGCAGCGCGGGAGGGGGGTACGAGCAGTACTTC,CASSAGGGYEQYF
TRBV6-5,TRBJ2-2,TRBD2,TGTGCCAGCAGCCGACTAGCGGGGGGGACCGGGGAGCTGTTTTTT,CASSRLAGGTGELFF
TRBV4-3,TRBJ2-7,NA,TGCGCCAGCAGCCAAGATCGTGGGCTGTCCTACGAGCAGTACTTC,CASSQDRGLSYEQYF
TRBV18,TRBJ2-1,NA,TGTGCCAGCTCACGTACGGGACTCCCATACAATGAGCAGTTCTTC,CASSRTGLPYNEQFF
TRBV29-1,TRBJ2-2,TRBD1,TGCAGCGTTGTGGTGGACAGGGTTTTCTGGCCGAAGACCGGGGAGCTGTTTTTT,CSVVVDRVFWPKTGELFF
TRBV4-3,TRBJ2-7,NA,TGCGCCAGCAGCCAAGATAGGAAGACAGATCCGACGTACTTC,CASSQDRKTDPTYF
TRBV9,TRBJ2-2,TRBD2,TGTGCCAGCAGCACCACTAGCGGCCACACCGGGGAGCTGTTTTTT,CASSTTSGHTGELFF
TRBV5-1,TRBJ1-6,NA,TGCGCCAGCAGTGTCCGGGTTCCTAATTCACCCCTCCACTTT,CASSVRVPNSPLHF
TRBV7-9,TRBJ1-1,NA,TGTGCCAGCAGCCCTCCTCTAGCTGAAGCTTTCTTT,CASSPPLAEAFF
TRBV7-6,TRBJ2-1,TRBD2,TGTGCCAGCAGCTTGTCTCTGGCGGGGGGATACAATGAGCAGTTCTTC,CASSLSLAGGYNEQFF
TRBV20-1,TRBJ2-7,NA,TGCAGTGCTACCAGGGCTGGCGAGCAGTACTTC,CSATRAGEQYF
TRBV18,TRBJ2-3,NA,TGTGCCAGCTCACCACCAAATGTAGCAGTGAGCACAGATACGCAGTATTTT,CASSPPNVAVSTDTQYF
TRBV28,TRBJ2-2,NA,TGTGCCAGCAGCCCCCCGAGTTCCGGGGAGCTGTTTTTT,CASSPPSSGELFF
TRBV7-9,TRBJ2-2,TRBD1,TGTGCCAACTCCGGGACAGGAATGACCGGGGAGCTGTTTTTT,CANSGTGMTGELFF
TRBV18,TRBJ2-6,NA,TGTGCCAGCTCACCTATCCAGGACTCTGGGGCCAACGTCCTGACTTTC,CASSPIQDSGANVLTF
TRBV28,TRBJ1-1,NA,TGTGCCAGCAGTTTATTCCGGGTAAGGAACACTGAAGCTTTCTTT,CASSLFRVRNTEAFF
TRBV29-1,TRBJ2-7,NA,TGCAGCGTGAATACCCGACCCGACTGGGAGCAGTACTTC,CSVNTRPDWEQYF
TRBV4-3,TRBJ2-7,NA,TGCGCCAGCAGCCAAGATTTCCGCCCGAGCTACGAGCAGTACTTC,CASSQDFRPSYEQYF
TRBV7-3,TRBJ2-5,TRBD2,TGTGCCAGCAGCTTAGAGGGCGGGAGAGGAGGGGAGACCCAGTACTTC,CASSLEGGRGGETQYF